Listed below are T cell receptor beta chains from one sample, sequenced in a study of identical twins. TCRdb passed the 5' RACE reads through MiXCR, listing each CDR3 protein once. The sample shows approximately 590,000 distinct CDR3 sequences, around 9.6% of them seen only once. These data were also filed under a second study, of yellow fever vaccine responses in identical twins.

Source material: PBMCs. The receptors were sampled from a woman under 30 in good health. CDR3s leave out the opening cysteine and the closing phenylalanine or tryptophan. Size tells how often a clone was seen (once, few, many) or the class of an expanded clone, and some rows leave it out.

clone size,J gene,V gene,CDR3 protein
few,TRBJ2-1,TRBV19,ASSIGTVLEGQF
NA,TRBJ2-1,TRBV6-2/TRBV6-3,ASSDPPFGMF
many,TRBJ2-1,TRBV5-1,ASSNPSGANEQF
many,TRBJ2-5,TRBV27,ASSTGTGGGKRTQY
few,TRBJ2-4,TRBV28,ASTSGSLAKNIQY
few,TRBJ2-7,TRBV6-2/TRBV6-3,ATATGTTGWQY
many,TRBJ2-7,TRBV20-1,SAIRDFSYEQY
many,TRBJ2-7,TRBV9,ASSVYAGGYEQY
few,TRBJ2-3,TRBV24-1,ATSEQGRTTTDTQY
NA,TRBJ2-3,TRBV7-8,ASSLDLFADSDTQY
NA,TRBJ2-2,TRBV6-1,ASRVTGTANTGELF
many,TRBJ1-6,TRBV6-1,ASRRFSSVYNSPLH
once,TRBJ2-1,TRBV2,ASSVRVTGVDEQF
NA,TRBJ1-2,TRBV12-3/TRBV12-4,ASNADKNYGYT
NA,TRBJ1-1,TRBV20-1,SADQGNTEAF
few,TRBJ2-5,TRBV10-2,ASRTGQMDVETQY
NA,TRBJ1-3,TRBV29-1,SVDPGGSGNTIY
many,TRBJ2-3,TRBV11-2,ASSKGPGLAGARTDTQY
many,TRBJ2-7,TRBV4-3,ASSQGTGVDYYEQY
NA,TRBJ2-2,TRBV3-1,ASSQQRALNTGELF